One sample yielded the 11 T cell receptor beta chains listed below, sequenced in a study of T-cell memory formation after mild COVID-19. MiXCR, applied by TCRdb to the 5' RACE reads, yields one record per CDR3 protein. The table shows roughly 150,000 distinct CDR3 sequences, with 13% to 15% occurring only once. The specimen was PBMCs or a T cell subset sorted from them (not recorded which). The receptors come from an adult woman who had mild COVID-19 (a few samples of this study predate the infection). Cell type and time point are not known.

The gene calls are TRBV4-3 and TRBJ2-1; no clear D gene. V lost 3 bases and J 3 bases, leaving 15 bases between the germline ends. The CDR3 has 16 amino acids. Germline V gene lookup returns CDR1 LGHNA and CDR2 YSLEER. The CDR3, as DNA: TGCGCCAGCAGCCAGGAACAAGTTCTCTACTACAATGAGCAGTTCTTC. Protein: CASSQEQVLYYNEQFF.

This clonotype was seen at least ten times. V is TRBV24-1 and J is TRBJ2-1; D is unclear. The CDR3 has 14 residues. Germline V lookup: CDR1 KGHDR, CDR2 SFDVKD. V lost 0 bases and J lost 6, with 8 bases in between. The CDR3 nucleotides read TGTGCCACCAGTGATTTGCAAGGCGGCAATGAGCAGTTCTTC. This encodes CATSDLQGGNEQFF.

This clonotype came up a few times. This chain joins TRBV20-1 and TRBJ2-7; TRBD2 aligns across 7 bases. V was pared by 6 bases and J by 6 bases, with 11 bases of the junction left unmatched. Germline V gives CDR1 DFQATT, CDR2 SNEGSKA (reference sequence). The CDR3 spans 13 residues. For the CDR3, the DNA is TGCAGTGCCTGGACTAGAGGAGGACGCGAGCAGTACTTC. It encodes CSAWTRGGREQYF.

By share of the sample, this clonotype is medium-sized. The V call is TRBV7-9, the J call TRBJ2-7; 8 bases fit TRBD2. This CDR3 is built from 14 residues. Trimming took 5 bases from V and 6 from J; bases not matched to a gene: 9. CDR1 and CDR2 (germline): SEHNR, FQNEAQ (reference sequence). CDR3 DNA sequence: TGTGCCAGCAGCGCCCCAGCGGGGGTCGGCGAGCAGTACTTC. This sequence encodes CASSAPAGVGEQYF. Complete variable domain (other parts from reference TRBV7-9 and TRBJ2-7): DTGVSQNPRHKITKRGQNVTFRCDPISEHNRLYWYRQTLGQGPEFLTYFQNEAQLEKSRLLSDRFSAERPKGSFSTLEIQRTEQGDSAMYLCASSAPAGVGEQYFGPGTRLTVT.

This sequence joins TRBV19 and TRBJ1-1; D uncertain. The V gene's germline CDR1 is LNHDA and CDR2 SQIVND (reference sequence). V was shortened by 6 bases and J by 10 bases, with 12 bases between the two germline ends. The CDR3 sequence is 11 residues long. CDR3 residues: CASRTGRSAFF. CDR3 in DNA: TGTGCCAGTAGAACTGGTCGGTCAGCTTTCTTT.

The chain has TRBV29-1 and TRBJ2-3; 7 nucleotides line up with TRBD2. Trimming cost V 8 bases and J 6 bases; bases outside gene matches: 11. Per the germline V gene, CDR1 is SQVTM and CDR2 is ANQGSEA. The CDR3 runs to 13 residues. CDR3 in amino acids: CSLGVAGRDTQYF. DNA for the CDR3: TGCAGCCTTGGGGTAGCGGGTCGGGATACGCAGTATTTT.

This sequence joins TRBV7-2 and TRBJ2-6; D gene unclear. V lost 2 bases to trimming and J lost 0 bases, with 5 bases between them. Germline V gene data show CDR1 as SGHTA and CDR2 as FQGNSA. CDR3 length: 15 residues. CDR3 amino acids: CASSLTLSGANVLTF. CDR3 bases: TGTGCCAGCAGCTTAACCCTCTCTGGGGCCAACGTCCTGACTTTC.

This clonotype was seen many times. The chain joins TRBV11-2 to TRBJ2-3; D uncertain. CDR3 size: 12 residues. Germline assignment: CDR1 SGHAT and CDR2 FQNNGV. Trimming took 7 bases from V and 0 from J, leaving 5 bases between them. The CDR3 DNA reads as TGTGCCAGCACTCCTAGCACAGATACGCAGTATTTT. This sequence encodes CASTPSTDTQYF.

This clonotype was seen only a few times. The rearrangement uses TRBV6-2 or TRBV6-3 and TRBJ2-7; 8 bases line up with TRBD2. From germline, CDR1 is MNHEY and CDR2 SVGEGT. This CDR3 comprises 13 residues. J lost 4 bases, V lost 8 bases, and 7 bases had no gene match. The CDR3 sequence: CASCSAGGYEQYF. CDR3 DNA: TGTGCCAGCTGTTCGGCGGGAGGATACGAGCAGTACTTC.

This clonotype has ten or more counts. The chain is built from TRBV7-9 and TRBJ2-1; no clear D. CDR1 and CDR2 from the germline V gene are SEHNR and FQNEAQ (reference sequence). This CDR3 is built from 12 residues. Trimming left V 2 bases short and J 8 bases short, with 7 bases between. CDR3: CASSLRIYEQFF. Written as DNA, the CDR3 is TGTGCCAGCAGCTTACGTATCTATGAGCAGTTCTTC.

This clonotype was counted only a few times. The genes are TRBV5-1 and TRBJ1-1; D not resolved. Germline V lookup: CDR1 SGHRS, CDR2 YFSETQ. Trimming removed 3 bases from V and 6 bases from J, with 6 bases in between. This CDR3 spans 11 amino acids. CDR3: CASSWNSEAFF. DNA of the CDR3: TGCGCCAGCAGCTGGAATTCTGAAGCTTTCTTT.